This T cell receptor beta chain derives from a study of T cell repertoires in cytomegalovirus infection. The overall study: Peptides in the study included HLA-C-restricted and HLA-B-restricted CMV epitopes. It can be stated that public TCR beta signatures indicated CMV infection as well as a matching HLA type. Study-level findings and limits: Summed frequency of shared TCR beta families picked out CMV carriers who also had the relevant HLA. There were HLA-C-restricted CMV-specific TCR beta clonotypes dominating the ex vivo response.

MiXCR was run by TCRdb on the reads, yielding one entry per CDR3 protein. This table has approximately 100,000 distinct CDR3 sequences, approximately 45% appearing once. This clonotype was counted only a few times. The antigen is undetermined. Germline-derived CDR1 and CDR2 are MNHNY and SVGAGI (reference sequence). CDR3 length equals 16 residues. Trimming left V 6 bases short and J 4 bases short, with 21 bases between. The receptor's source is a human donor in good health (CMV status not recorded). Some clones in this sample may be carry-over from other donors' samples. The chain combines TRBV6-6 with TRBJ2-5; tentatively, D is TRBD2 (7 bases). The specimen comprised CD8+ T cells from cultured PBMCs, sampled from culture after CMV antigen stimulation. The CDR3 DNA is TGTGCCAGCAGCCTACAGGGAGGGACCCAAAGAGAGACCCAGTACTTC. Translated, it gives CASSLQGGTQRETQYF.